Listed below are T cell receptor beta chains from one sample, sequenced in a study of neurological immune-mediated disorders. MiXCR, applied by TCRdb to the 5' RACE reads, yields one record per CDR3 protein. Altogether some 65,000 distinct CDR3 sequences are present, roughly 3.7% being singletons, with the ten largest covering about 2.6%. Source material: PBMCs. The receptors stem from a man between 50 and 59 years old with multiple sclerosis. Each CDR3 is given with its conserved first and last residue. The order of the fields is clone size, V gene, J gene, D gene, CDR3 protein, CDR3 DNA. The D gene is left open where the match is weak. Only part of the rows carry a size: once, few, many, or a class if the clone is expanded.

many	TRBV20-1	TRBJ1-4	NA	CSAKMNEKLFF	TGCAGTGCTAAGATGAATGAAAAACTGTTTTTT
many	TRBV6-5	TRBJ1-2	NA	CASSRPGGSLYGYTF	TGTGCCAGCAGCCGTCCCGGGGGGTCCCTCTATGGCTACACCTTC
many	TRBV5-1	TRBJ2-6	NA	CASTVSGANVLTF	TGCGCCAGCACCGTCTCTGGGGCCAACGTCCTGACTTTC
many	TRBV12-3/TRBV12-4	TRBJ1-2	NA	CASSLGLGGYTF	TGTGCCAGCAGCCTGGGCCTTGGTGGCTACACCTTC
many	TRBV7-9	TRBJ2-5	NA	CASSLGVRETQYF	TGTGCCAGCAGCTTAGGGGTCCGGGAGACCCAGTACTTC
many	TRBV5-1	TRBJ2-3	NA	CASRPLVAVTDTQYF	TGCGCCAGCAGGCCATTGGTAGCGGTCACAGATACGCAGTATTTT
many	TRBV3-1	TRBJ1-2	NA	CASSLGTAYGYTF	TGTGCCAGCAGCCTCGGGACCGCTTATGGCTACACCTTC
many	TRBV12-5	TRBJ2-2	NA	CASGLSTGPKGTGELFF	TGTGCTAGTGGTTTGTCGACGGGACCCAAAGGCACCGGGGAGCTGTTTTTT
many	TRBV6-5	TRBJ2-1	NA	CASSYGPSSYNEQFF	TGTGCCAGCAGTTATGGGCCGAGCTCCTACAATGAGCAGTTCTTC
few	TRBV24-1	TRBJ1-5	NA	CATSDSGDWNQPQHF	TGTGCCACCAGTGATTCTGGGGATTGGAATCAGCCCCAGCATTTT
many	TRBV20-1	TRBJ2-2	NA	CSARTGAFTGELFF	TGCAGTGCTAGAACGGGGGCGTTTACCGGGGAGCTGTTTTTT
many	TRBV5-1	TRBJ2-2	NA	CASAREPNTGELFF	TGCGCCAGCGCCAGGGAGCCTAACACCGGGGAGCTGTTTTTT
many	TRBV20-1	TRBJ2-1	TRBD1	CSARDERGLGNEQFF	TGCAGTGCTAGAGATGAAAGGGGGCTTGGCAATGAGCAGTTCTTC
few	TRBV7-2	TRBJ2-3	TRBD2	CASSLVTSGTDTQYF	TGTGCCAGCAGCTTAGTGACTAGCGGGACCGATACGCAGTATTTT
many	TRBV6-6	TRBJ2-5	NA	CASSYRDFQETQYF	TGTGCCAGCAGTTACCGGGACTTCCAAGAGACCCAGTACTTC
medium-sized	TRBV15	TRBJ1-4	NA	CATSTRTAGTPWSDANEKLFF	TGTGCCACCAGCACTAGGACTGCCGGGACACCCTGGAGCGATGCTAATGAAAAACTGTTTTTT
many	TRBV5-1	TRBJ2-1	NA	CASSLGLRNEQFF	TGCGCCAGCAGCTTGGGACTCCGCAATGAGCAGTTCTTC
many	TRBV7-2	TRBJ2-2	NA	CASSPSAGARGELFF	TGTGCCAGCAGCCCCTCCGCGGGGGCCAGGGGGGAGCTGTTTTTT
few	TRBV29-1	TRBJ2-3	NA	CSAYTEHTDTQYF	TGCAGCGCCTATACAGAGCACACAGATACGCAGTATTTT
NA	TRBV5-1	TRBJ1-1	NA	CASSLSRQNTEAFF	TGCGCCAGCAGCTTGTCTCGACAGAACACTGAAGCTTTCTTT
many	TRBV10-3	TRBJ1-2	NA	CAISGGGVHGYTF	TGTGCCATCAGCGGTGGGGGTGTTCATGGCTACACCTTC
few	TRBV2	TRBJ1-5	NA	CASRGTPSNQPQNF	TGTGCCAGCAGGGGGACACCGAGCAATCAGCCCCAGAATTTT
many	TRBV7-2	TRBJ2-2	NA	CASSLGGTSTGELFF	TGTGCCAGCAGCTTAGGGGGGACAAGCACCGGGGAGCTGTTTTTT
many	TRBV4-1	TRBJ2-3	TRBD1	CASSQDDRAAQYF	TGCGCCAGCAGCCAAGATGACAGGGCTGCGCAGTATTTT
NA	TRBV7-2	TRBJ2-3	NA	CASSSQTDTQYF	TGTGCCAGCAGCTCCCAGACAGATACGCAGTATTTT
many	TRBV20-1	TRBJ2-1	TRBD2	CSAPSLGGNSYNEQFF	TGCAGTGCTCCTTCCCTGGGGGGGAACTCCTACAATGAGCAGTTCTTC
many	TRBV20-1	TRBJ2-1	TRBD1	CSARRLTGNNEQFF	TGCAGTGCTAGAAGACTGACAGGGAACAATGAGCAGTTCTTC
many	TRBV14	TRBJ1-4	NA	CASSQDHRVGKLFF	TGTGCCAGCAGCCAAGACCACAGGGTAGGAAAACTGTTTTTT
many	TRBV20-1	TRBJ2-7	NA	CSARVRGHEQYF	TGCAGTGCTAGGGTCCGCGGCCACGAGCAGTACTTC
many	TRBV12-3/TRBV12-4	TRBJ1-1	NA	CASTDRFGYTEAFF	TGTGCCAGCACCGACAGGTTTGGGTACACTGAAGCTTTCTTT
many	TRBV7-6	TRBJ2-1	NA	CASSLTTEQFF	TGTGCCAGCAGCTTAACAACTGAGCAGTTCTTC
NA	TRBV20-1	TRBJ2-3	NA	CSASPGSSTDTQYF	TGCAGTGCCTCTCCCGGGAGTAGCACAGATACGCAGTATTTT